This T cell receptor beta chain was identified in a study of shared clonotypes between healthy human individuals. The length of the CDR3 is 16 residues. The germline V gene has CDR1 SNHLY and CDR2 FYNNEI. Losses at the gene ends were 6 bases for V and 5 bases for J; bases not matched to a gene: 11. The protocol was immunoSEQ multiplex PCR, while the TCRdb copy is restricted to in-frame clones and leaves out a portion. The sample includes about 330,000 clones, over 75% of them seen just once. The clonotype was recovered from a man between 18 and 35 years old in good health. The sequenced sample was memory CD8+ T cells sorted from blood. Subset: CD45RO+ cells pooled with CCR7-negative TemRA cells. The chain couples TRBV2 to TRBJ2-7; 12 bases map to TRBD2. DNA of the CDR3: TGTGCCAGCAGCCGCACCCTAGCGGGAGGGGGGGACGAGCAGTACTTC. Translation: CASSRTLAGGGDEQYF.